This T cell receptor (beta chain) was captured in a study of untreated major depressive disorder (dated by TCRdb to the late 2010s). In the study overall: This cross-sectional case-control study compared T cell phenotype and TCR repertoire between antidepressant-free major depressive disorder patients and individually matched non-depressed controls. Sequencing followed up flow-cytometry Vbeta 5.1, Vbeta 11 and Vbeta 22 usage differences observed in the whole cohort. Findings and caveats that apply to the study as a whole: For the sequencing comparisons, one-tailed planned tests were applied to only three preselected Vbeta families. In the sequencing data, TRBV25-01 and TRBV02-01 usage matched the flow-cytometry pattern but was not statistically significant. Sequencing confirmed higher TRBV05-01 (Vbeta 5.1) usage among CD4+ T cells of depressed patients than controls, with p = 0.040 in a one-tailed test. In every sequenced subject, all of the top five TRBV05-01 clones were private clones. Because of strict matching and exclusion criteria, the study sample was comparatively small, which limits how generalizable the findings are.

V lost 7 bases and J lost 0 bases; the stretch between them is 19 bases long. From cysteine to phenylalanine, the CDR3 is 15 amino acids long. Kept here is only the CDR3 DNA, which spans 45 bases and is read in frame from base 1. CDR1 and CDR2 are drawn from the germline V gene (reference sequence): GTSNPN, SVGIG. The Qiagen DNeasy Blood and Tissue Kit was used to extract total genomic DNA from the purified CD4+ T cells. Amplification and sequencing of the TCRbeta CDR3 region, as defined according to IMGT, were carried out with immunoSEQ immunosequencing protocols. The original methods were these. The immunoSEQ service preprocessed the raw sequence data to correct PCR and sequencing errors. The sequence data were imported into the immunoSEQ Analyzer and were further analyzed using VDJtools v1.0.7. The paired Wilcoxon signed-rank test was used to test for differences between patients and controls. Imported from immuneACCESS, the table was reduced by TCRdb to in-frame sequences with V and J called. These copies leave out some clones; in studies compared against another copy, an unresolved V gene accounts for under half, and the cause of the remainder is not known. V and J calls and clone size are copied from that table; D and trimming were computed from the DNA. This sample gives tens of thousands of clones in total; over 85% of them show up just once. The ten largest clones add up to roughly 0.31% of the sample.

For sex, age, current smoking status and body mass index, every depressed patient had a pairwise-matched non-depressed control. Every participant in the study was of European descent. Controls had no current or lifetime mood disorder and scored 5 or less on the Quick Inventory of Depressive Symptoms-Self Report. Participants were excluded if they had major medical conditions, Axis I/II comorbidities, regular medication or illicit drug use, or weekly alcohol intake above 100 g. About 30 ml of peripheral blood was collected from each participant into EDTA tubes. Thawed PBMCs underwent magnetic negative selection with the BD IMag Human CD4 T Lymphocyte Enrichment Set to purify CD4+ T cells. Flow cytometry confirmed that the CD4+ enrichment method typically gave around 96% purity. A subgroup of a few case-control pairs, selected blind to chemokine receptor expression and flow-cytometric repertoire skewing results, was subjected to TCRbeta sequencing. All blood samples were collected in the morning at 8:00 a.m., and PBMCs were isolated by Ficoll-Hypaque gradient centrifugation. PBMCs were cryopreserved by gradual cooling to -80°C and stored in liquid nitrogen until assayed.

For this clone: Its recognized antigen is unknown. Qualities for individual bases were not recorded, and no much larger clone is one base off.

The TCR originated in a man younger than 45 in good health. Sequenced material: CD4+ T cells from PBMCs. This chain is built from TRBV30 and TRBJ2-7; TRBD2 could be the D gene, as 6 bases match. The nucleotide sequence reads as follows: TGTGCCTCTACAACGACCGGGACTTTCTCCTACGAGCAGTACTTC. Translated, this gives CASTTTGTFSYEQYF.